This TCR beta chain emerged from a study of cytomegalovirus exposure and HLA in healthy donors. Concerning this clone itself: Its antigen is currently unknown.

The CDR3 runs 15 residues. The germline gives CDR1 LNHNV, CDR2 YYDKDF (reference sequence). V lost 3 bases to trimming and J lost 7 bases; unmatched junction nucleotides: 9. Notes on the study in general: Owing to their indistinguishability, certain V segments, notably TRBV6-2 and TRBV6-3, were excluded. In an earlier analysis, most TCR beta V segments were productive about 87% or about 30% of the time.

The PCR employed 60 Vbeta primers together with 13 Jbeta primers. The repertoire was sequenced with immunoSEQ multiplex PCR; TCRdb's copy has only in-frame clones and lacks some. The sample records fewer than 95,000 clones, around 85% being singletons. The sequence was collected from a man aged 35 to 55 in good health and CMV-seropositive. Sequencing input: PBMCs. This chain uses TRBV15 with TRBJ2-1; 7 bases map to TRBD2. DNA for the CDR3: TGTGCCACCAGCAGGGTTGGGACTAAAGTGAATGAGCAGTTCTTC. Protein product: CATSRVGTKVNEQFF.